This T cell receptor beta chain is from a study of blood T cell repertoires in COVID-19. At the level of the study: Sites in the United States, Italy and Spain provided acute and convalescent COVID-19 samples. T cells, B-cell-depleted T cells, or PBMCs provided the cDNA or gDNA that served as material.

The authors' processing: Researchers report that nucleated cell counts were estimated from reference gene primer amplification. Assay used: immunoSEQ multiplex PCR; TCRdb lists only in-frame clones, some missing. That table supplies the V and J calls and clone size; D and trimming were determined from the DNA. The profile shows 75,000 to 100,000 clones, 82% of them singletons. The sequence was collected from a human donor in a cohort sampled during active COVID-19. The source material was peripheral blood.

CDR3 bases: TGTGCCAGCTCACCACCGTCGGGGATCGCTGAAGCTTTCTTT. As protein: CASSPPSGIAEAFF. The chain uses TRBV18 and TRBJ1-1; D is uncertain. Per the germline V gene, CDR1 is KGHSH and CDR2 is LQKENI. Trimming removed 0 bases at V and 6 bases at J, with 11 bases between. The CDR3 runs to 14 residues.